This T cell receptor beta chain was sequenced during a study of CD8+ T cells in alopecia areata. Overall study: Tofacitinib was taken orally by treated patients, and the dose was 5 to 10 mg twice daily.

The study, taken as a whole, reports: Compared with normal scalp, lesional scalp had higher clonality and more expanded CD8+ clones.

For this clone: Its antigen remains unidentified.

The ends were cut back, 3 bases at V and 5 bases at J, with 11 bases in the middle. The CDR3 runs 13 residues. Per the germline V gene, CDR1 is GTSNPN and CDR2 is SVGIG (reference sequence). Reverse transcribed after extraction, RNA yielded cDNA as the sequencing template. Data came from immunoSEQ multiplex PCR; TCRdb stores just in-frame clones and leaves some out. This table holds around 120,000 clones, 50% to 75% found once. The treatment denotes: oral pan-JAK inhibitor, 5-10 mg twice daily. This clonotype was sampled from a human donor with alopecia areata. This chain links TRBV30 with TRBJ2-1; either TRBD1 or TRBD2 may supply D (5 bases each). Sequenced here: CD8+ T cells sorted from blood, sampled at week 4, from a patient treated with tofacitinib. The CDR3 sequence: CAWRGRGNNEQFF. In DNA, the CDR3 is TGTGCCTGGAGGGGACGGGGAAACAATGAGCAGTTCTTC.